Below are 32 T cell receptor beta chains sequenced from a single sample in a study of preoperative IRX-2 immunotherapy in early breast cancer. Clones were sequenced by immunoSEQ multiplex PCR, and TCRdb holds only the in-frame ones, with some missing. The table shows fewer than 70,000 clones, with 94% occurring only once. Treatment specified: preoperative locoregional IRX-2 cytokine immunotherapy. The specimen was taken from a patient treated with IRX-2 immunotherapy. These receptors were taken from a human donor with breast cancer.

The chain combines TRBV4-2 with TRBJ1-4, with 9 bases that match TRBD1. Germline-derived CDR1 and CDR2 are LGHNA and YNFKEQ. The J segment lost 7 bases and the V segment lost 2 bases, leaving 5 bases of the junction unmatched. This CDR3 is built from 15 residues. In nucleotides, the CDR3 is TGTGCCAGCAGCCAACGACAGGGGGTTCGTGAAAAACTGTTTTTT. It yields the protein CASSQRQGVREKLFF.

V gene TRBV5-1 combines with J gene TRBJ1-2; 8 bases fit TRBD1. Germline assignment: CDR1 SGHRS and CDR2 YFSETQ. V lost 2 bases to trimming and J lost 7 bases; unmatched junction nucleotides: 4. This CDR3 has 13 amino acids. CDR3 DNA sequence: TGCGCCAGCAGCTTCCAGGGGGCGAGTGGCTACACCTTC. This gives the protein CASSFQGASGYTF.

This clone was found once. The chain has TRBV11-2 and TRBJ2-3; TRBD2 matches at 10 bases. The CDR3 spans 16 residues. V was clipped by 6 bases and J by 0 bases; unmatched bases: 6. Germline-derived CDR1 and CDR2 are SGHAT and FQNNGV. The CDR3 spells CASRFGLAASTDTQYF. The CDR3, as DNA: TGTGCCAGCAGATTTGGACTAGCGGCTAGCACAGATACGCAGTATTTT.

This chain uses TRBV2 with TRBJ1-4; D uncertain. This CDR3 is built from 16 residues. CDR1 and CDR2 from the germline V gene are SNHLY and FYNNEI. V lost 2 bases, J lost 3 bases, and 13 bases lay in between. CDR3 sequence: CASSEMAGTANEKLFF. CDR3 nucleotide sequence: TGTGCCAGCAGTGAAATGGCGGGAACGGCTAATGAAAAACTGTTTTTT.

J is TRBJ2-3 and V is TRBV18; D is ambiguous. CDR3 length: 13 residues. The V gene lost 3 bases and the J gene lost 6 bases, with 10 bases spanning the gap. Germline V gives CDR1 KGHSH, CDR2 LQKENI. The CDR3 region has the DNA TGTGCCAGCTCACCGGCCCGTTGGGATACGCAGTATTTT. The encoded protein is CASSPARWDTQYF.

V is TRBV28 and J is TRBJ1-2; maybe TRBD1 (5 bases). V was cut by 2 bases and J by 7 bases, with 14 bases left in between. This CDR3 region has 14 residues. Germline CDR1 and CDR2: MDHEN and SYDVKM. The CDR3 here is CASSLLSRQGGYTF. For the CDR3, the DNA is TGTGCCAGCAGTTTACTAAGTCGGCAGGGTGGCTACACCTTC.

The chain is built from TRBV19 and TRBJ2-4; D ambiguous. The length of the CDR3 is 16 residues. With 2 bases removed from V and 0 bases from J, the gap between germline ends came to 11 bases. Germline CDR1 reads LNHDA; CDR2 reads SQIVND (reference sequence). CDR3 region: CASSIYQSLAKNIQYF. In DNA, the CDR3 is TGTGCCAGTAGTATATACCAGTCCCTAGCCAAAAACATTCAGTACTTC.

The chain couples TRBV11-2 to TRBJ1-6; D perhaps matches TRBD1 (5 bases). CDR3 length: 17 amino acids. Trimming took 3 bases from V and 4 from J, leaving 16 bases between them. Germline CDR1 SGHAT, CDR2 FQNNGV. The CDR3 is CASSLRDRVPYNSPLHF. The DNA for the CDR3 is TGTGCCAGCAGCTTGAGGGACCGGGTCCCTTATAATTCACCCCTCCACTTT.

The rearrangement links TRBV29-1 to TRBJ2-5; 14 nucleotides align to TRBD2. Germline V gene sequence: CDR1 SQVTM, CDR2 ANQGSEA. CDR3 length: 20 residues. The ends lost 2 bases at V and 7 bases at J; junction bases unmatched: 21. As DNA, the CDR3 is TGCAGCGTTGAACAAAAGACCCGGACTAGCGGGGGGCCGACCCGTGGGACCCAGTACTTC. Its protein product is CSVEQKTRTSGGPTRGTQYF. The full variable domain, with the rest looked up from reference TRBV29-1 and TRBJ2-5, is SAVISQKPSRDICQRGTSLTIQCQVDSQVTMMFWYRQQPGQSLTLIATANQGSEATYESGFVIDKFPISRPNLTFSTLTVSNMSPEDSSIYLCSVEQKTRTSGGPTRGTQYFGPGTRLLVL.

The chain is built from TRBV10-3 and TRBJ2-4; D is tentatively TRBD1 or TRBD2 (5 bases each). The CDR3 consists of 13 residues. Trimming cost V 6 bases and J 6 bases, with 12 bases left between them. The V gene's germline CDR1 is ENHRY and CDR2 SYGVKD. The CDR3 loop reads CAIRRDLRNIQYF. The CDR3, as DNA: TGTGCCATCAGGAGGGACCTCAGAAACATTCAGTACTTC.

A single count supports this clone. The genes are TRBV5-4 and TRBJ2-2, with 11 bases identical to TRBD2. The CDR3 is 15 amino acids. Per germline, CDR1 SGHNT and CDR2 YYREEE (reference sequence). Germline trimming cut 8 bases from V and 1 base from J; bases unmatched to any gene: 4. The CDR3 protein is CASAGTSGNTGELFF. DNA for the CDR3: TGTGCCAGTGCCGGGACTAGCGGGAACACCGGGGAGCTGTTTTTT.

In its sample, this clone was seen a few times. The V and J genes are TRBV5-1 and TRBJ1-2, with D uncertain. Germline V gene sequence: CDR1 SGHRS, CDR2 YFSETQ. The CDR3 length is 11 residues. The ends were cut back, 3 bases at V and 8 bases at J, with 8 bases in the middle. The CDR3 protein is CASSSSGGYTF. Written as DNA, the CDR3 is TGCGCCAGCAGCTCCTCGGGCGGCTACACCTTC. Filled out from reference TRBV5-1 and TRBJ1-2, the complete variable domain reads KAGVTQTPRYLIKTRGQQVTLSCSPISGHRSVSWYQQTPGQGLQFLFEYFSETQRNKGNFPGRFSGRQFSNSRSEMNVSTLELGDSALYLCASSSSGGYTFGSGTRLTVV.

The chain couples TRBV2 to TRBJ1-1; TRBD1 is a possible D gene (5 bases). Germline V gene sequence: CDR1 SNHLY, CDR2 FYNNEI. The CDR3 is made up of 14 amino acids. V was cut by 4 bases and J by 0 bases, with 9 bases left in between. The CDR3 coding sequence is TGTGCCAGCAGTGTGACAGAAGTGAACACTGAAGCTTTCTTT. It specifies CASSVTEVNTEAFF.

The genes are TRBV6-6 and TRBJ2-1; D is uncertain. V shed 7 bases and J shed 3 bases, with 10 bases lying between them. Germline loops: CDR1 MNHNY, CDR2 SVGAGI (reference sequence). This CDR3 comprises 13 residues. CDR3 residues: CASIDGYYNEQFF. CDR3 bases: TGTGCCAGCATTGACGGGTACTACAATGAGCAGTTCTTC.

The chain has TRBV5-6 and TRBJ1-1; possibly TRBD1 for D (5 bases). V was trimmed by 0 bases and J by 2 bases, leaving 5 bases between them. This CDR3 is 13 amino acids long. Germline-derived CDR1 and CDR2 are SGHDT and YYEEEE. CDR3 in amino acids: CASSLGGNTEAFF. The CDR3 DNA reads as TGTGCCAGCAGCTTGGGGGGCAACACTGAAGCTTTCTTT.

This clone was found a few times. V gene TRBV6-1 combines with J gene TRBJ2-7; D remains unclear. The CDR3 spans 15 residues. The germline gives CDR1 MNHNS, CDR2 SASEGT. V was cut by 1 base and J by 4 bases, with 14 bases left in between. The CDR3 region has the DNA TGTGCCAGCAGTGAAGATAGCAGAGTGATGTACGAGCAGTACTTC. Protein sequence: CASSEDSRVMYEQYF.

The chain is built from TRBV30 and TRBJ2-5, with D unresolved. V was trimmed by 3 bases and J by 5 bases, leaving 13 bases between them. This CDR3 has 13 amino acids. The germline V gene encodes CDR1 GTSNPN and CDR2 SVGIG (reference sequence). CDR3 sequence: CAWSPKGRETQYF. CDR3 DNA sequence: TGTGCCTGGAGCCCTAAAGGGCGGGAGACCCAGTACTTC.

V and J are TRBV28 and TRBJ2-7, with D possibly being TRBD1 (5 bases). This CDR3 is built from 16 residues. Deletions cut 3 bases from V and 4 bases from J, with 19 bases between. Germline CDR1 and CDR2: MDHEN and SYDVKM. The CDR3 nucleotides are TGTGCCAGCAGTTTGAGAGACAGTCGTCCTCAGTACGAGCAGTACTTC. As protein: CASSLRDSRPQYEQYF. The variable domain in full, completed from reference TRBV28 and TRBJ2-7, reads DVKVTQSSRYLVKRTGEKVFLECVQDMDHENMFWYRQDPGLGLRLIYFSYDVKMKEKGDIPEGYSVSREKKERFSLILESASTNQTSMYLCASSLRDSRPQYEQYFGPGTRLTVT.

The chain uses TRBV21-1 and TRBJ2-6; the D call of TRBD1 is as the table states it, not checked on the DNA. TRBV21-1 is labeled a pseudogene. The CDR3 has 15 residues. CDR3 sequence reads: CAGRDRGSGANVLTF. The CDR3 DNA sequence: TGTGCCGGCCGGGACAGGGGTTCTGGGGCCAACGTCCTGACTTTC.

The V gene is TRBV15, the J gene TRBJ2-3; TRBD2 matches at 8 bases. The germline CDR1 and CDR2 sequences are LNHNV and YYDKDF (reference sequence). The CDR3 is 15 residues long. With 1 base clipped from V and 6 bases from J, the junction kept 6 bases outside the gene matches. CDR3 in amino acids: CATSRAGGILDTQYF. The CDR3 nucleotides read TGTGCCACCAGCAGAGCGGGAGGGATATTGGATACGCAGTATTTT.

Written as DNA, the CDR3 is TGTGCCAGCAGAACCCCCAGGGGGCCAGGCACAGATACGCAGTATTTT. It codes for CASRTPRGPGTDTQYF. The V and J genes are TRBV28 and TRBJ2-3; 8 bases are shared with TRBD1. V shed 6 bases and J 1 base; nucleotides not matched to a gene: 9. From germline, CDR1 is MDHEN and CDR2 SYDVKM. This CDR3 comprises 16 residues. Supplemented by reference TRBV28 and TRBJ2-3, the full variable domain reads DVKVTQSSRYLVKRTGEKVFLECVQDMDHENMFWYRQDPGLGLRLIYFSYDVKMKEKGDIPEGYSVSREKKERFSLILESASTNQTSMYLCASRTPRGPGTDTQYFGPGTRLTVL.

The chain employs TRBV9 and TRBJ1-5; 7 bases map to TRBD1. CDR3 length: 15 residues. Looked up from germline, CDR1 is SGDLS and CDR2 is YYNGEE. V gave up 3 bases and J gave up 9 bases; unmatched junction bases: 12. CDR3 bases: TGTGCCAGCAGCGCCTGGGACAGCCCCCCGCCGCCCCAGCATTTT. Its protein is CASSAWDSPPPPQHF.

This clone turned up a few times. This chain uses TRBV5-6 with TRBJ2-3; D may match TRBD1 or TRBD2 (5 bases each). This CDR3 spans 15 amino acids. The V end lost 4 bases, the J end lost 3 bases, and 15 bases lay between the germline ends. CDR1 and CDR2 from the germline V gene are SGHDT and YYEEEE. The chain's CDR3 is CASSTPGRNTDTQYF. CDR3 sequence (DNA): TGTGCCAGCAGCACACCGGGACGAAATACAGATACGCAGTATTTT.

The V call is TRBV5-4, the J call TRBJ1-1; perhaps TRBD1 as D (6 bases). The V end was cut by 2 bases, the J end by 4 bases, with 12 bases between. Per germline, CDR1 SGHNT and CDR2 YYREEE (reference sequence). The CDR3 is 14 residues long. The CDR3 region is CASSLQGEGTEAFF. CDR3 DNA: TGTGCCAGCAGCTTACAGGGCGAGGGCACTGAAGCTTTCTTT.

The chain has TRBV28 and TRBJ2-3; tentatively, D is TRBD1 (6 bases). Trimming stripped 2 bases from V and 8 bases from J, with 11 bases between. Germline CDR1 reads MDHEN; CDR2 reads SYDVKM. The CDR3 spans 13 residues. This CDR3 is CASSLGGAVTQYF. In DNA form, the CDR3 reads TGTGCCAGCAGTTTAGGGGGCGCGGTTACGCAGTATTTT.

DNA of the CDR3: TGTGCCAGCAGCCCGGGACTAGCGGGGGGTTCCACAGATACGCAGTATTTT. It specifies CASSPGLAGGSTDTQYF. The chain couples TRBV7-9 to TRBJ2-3; 15 bases agree with TRBD2. This CDR3 comprises 17 residues. Germline CDR1 and CDR2: SEHNR and FQNEAQ (reference sequence). J gave up 2 bases and V 5 bases, and 5 bases lay outside the gene matches.

This sequence joins TRBV27 and TRBJ1-2; the D gene is possibly TRBD1 (6 bases). The CDR3 loop spans 14 amino acids. CDR1 and CDR2 from the germline V gene are MNHEY and SMNVEV (reference sequence). The V gene lost 2 bases and the J gene lost 1 base, with 8 bases spanning the gap. The CDR3 region is CASSLGQFNYGYTF. The CDR3 DNA reads as TGTGCCAGCAGTTTAGGACAGTTTAACTATGGCTACACCTTC.

The chain recombines TRBV2 with TRBJ2-2; TRBD1 is a possible D gene (5 bases). The V gene lost 4 bases and the J gene lost 6 bases, with 6 bases spanning the gap. CDR3 length equals 12 residues. Germline V CDR1 and CDR2: SNHLY, FYNNEI. Here the CDR3 reads CASSAGPGELFF. CDR3 bases: TGTGCCAGCAGTGCAGGGCCCGGGGAGCTGTTTTTT.

The chain is built from TRBV5-1 and TRBJ2-4, with TRBD1 matching 7 bases. After removal of 1 base from V and 8 bases from J, the junction contained 15 bases not matched to a gene. Germline loops: CDR1 SGHRS, CDR2 YFSETQ. The CDR3 runs 17 residues. The CDR3 sequence: CASSLSGLTGLKDIQYF. CDR3 bases: TGCGCCAGCAGCTTGTCGGGATTGACAGGGCTTAAGGACATTCAGTACTTC.

Only one count was recorded for this clone. The chain combines TRBV7-2 with TRBJ1-1; D remains unclear. Between the trimmed V and J ends, which lost 3 bases and 1 base, there was a span of 6 bases. This CDR3 has 13 amino acids. Germline V gives CDR1 SGHTA, CDR2 FQGNSA. The chain's CDR3 is CASSFSENTEAFF. The CDR3 region has the DNA TGTGCCAGCAGCTTCAGTGAGAACACTGAAGCTTTCTTT. The whole variable domain, filled in from reference TRBV7-2 and TRBJ1-1, reads GAGVSQSPSNKVTEKGKDVELRCDPISGHTALYWYRQSLGQGLEFLIYFQGNSAPDKSGLPSDRFSAERTGGSVSTLTIQRTQQEDSAVYLCASSFSENTEAFFGQGTRLTVV.

The chain carries TRBV9 and TRBJ1-3, with D hard to call. Per the germline V gene, CDR1 is SGDLS and CDR2 is YYNGEE. V dropped 0 bases and J dropped 0 bases, with 1 base sitting between them. The CDR3 has 13 residues. CDR3 DNA sequence: TGTGCCAGCAGCGTAGACTCTGGAAACACCATATATTTT. Encoded protein: CASSVDSGNTIYF.

The CDR3 nucleotides are TGTGCCAGCCCTGGACGGGGCGAAAAACTGTTTTTT. It translates to CASPGRGEKLFF. The V call is TRBV21-1, the J call TRBJ1-4. TRBV21-1 is designated a pseudogene. The CDR3 has 12 amino acids.